This T cell receptor (beta chain) was retrieved from a study of shared clonotypes between healthy human individuals. Study-level background: Each donor's CD8 memory used one plate, CD8 naive two, each CD4 subset three.

TCRdb's table, derived via immunoSEQ multiplex PCR, lists solely in-frame clones and lacks some. The table includes 750,000 to 1,000,000 clones, 80% to 95% detected once. V shed 3 bases and J 4 bases; nucleotides not matched to a gene: 10. Germline V gives CDR1 MNHEY, CDR2 SMNVEV (reference sequence). This CDR3 is 17 amino acids long. Selected positively for CCR7 and CD45RO-negative, naive CD8 cells excluded terminally differentiated effector memory CD45RA+ cells. Donors had no recently reported acute infections or vaccinations and were HIV-negative. The source is a man aged 25-40 years in good health. Input material: naive CD8+ T cells sorted from blood. The chain uses TRBV27 and TRBJ2-1; 9 nucleotides agree with TRBD2. The DNA for the CDR3 is TGTGCCAGCAGTTTTCTACCGGGACTAGCTGCTTACAATGAGCAGTTCTTC. Its protein is CASSFLPGLAAYNEQFF.